Included here is one TCR beta chain sequence, with context. The antigen is unknown. This entry comes from a study of OX40 agonist ivuxolimab in advanced cancers. Looking at the study overall: Patients were given ivuxolimab, an antibody that agonizes OX40 (CD134). Dose-escalation patients had hepatocellular carcinoma, melanoma, renal cell or head and neck cancer.

Some clones are missing from TCRdb's copy, which holds only in-frame ones; the method was immunoSEQ multiplex PCR. In the table there are 34,000 or so clones, roughly 76% of which are singletons. Findings and caveats of the study: On average, a greater number of expanded clones characterised CD8+ T cells relative to CD4+.

Here the sequenced sample was CD4+ or CD8+ T cells sorted from blood, taken in a trial of the OX40 agonist ivuxolimab. This sequence originates from an adult with an advanced solid tumor such as melanoma, head and neck, liver or kidney cancer.

The CDR3 bases are TGTGCCAGCAGTCTCGGACAGGGGAAGTACTTC. Its protein product is CASSLGQGKYF. This chain joins TRBV28 and TRBJ2-7; 9 bases line up with TRBD1. The junction had 4 bases not matched to a gene; V was cut back by 5 bases and J by 11 bases. Germline V gene sequence: CDR1 MDHEN, CDR2 SYDVKM. There are 11 residues in the CDR3. Based on the CDR3 plus reference TRBV28 and TRBJ2-7, the full variable domain is DVKVTQSSRYLVKRTGEKVFLECVQDMDHENMFWYRQDPGLGLRLIYFSYDVKMKEKGDIPEGYSVSREKKERFSLILESASTNQTSMYLCASSLGQGKYFGPGTRLTVT.